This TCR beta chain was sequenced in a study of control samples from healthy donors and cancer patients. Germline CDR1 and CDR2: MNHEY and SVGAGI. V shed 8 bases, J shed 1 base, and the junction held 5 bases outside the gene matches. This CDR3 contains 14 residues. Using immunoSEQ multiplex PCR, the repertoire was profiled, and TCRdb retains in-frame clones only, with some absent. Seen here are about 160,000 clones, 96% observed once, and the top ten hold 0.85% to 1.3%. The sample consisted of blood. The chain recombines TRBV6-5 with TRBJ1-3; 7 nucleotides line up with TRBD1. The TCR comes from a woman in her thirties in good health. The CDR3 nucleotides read TGTGCCAGCGTAGGGGGCATATCTGGAAACACCATATATTTT. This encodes CASVGGISGNTIYF.